The entry that follows covers one TCR beta chain sequence. The data were taken from a study of blood T cell repertoires in COVID-19. Study-level information: PBMCs, B-cell-depleted T cells, or T cells provided the cDNA or gDNA that made up the material.

A Seattle source enrolled patients during active infection and followed them longitudinally. As handled by the study authors: Estimation of nucleated cell counts was performed using reference gene primer amplification. Repertoires were generated with immunoSEQ multiplex PCR, while TCRdb's copy carries only in-frame clones and drops some. The DNA gave D and trimming, while V, J and clone size come from that table. The sample includes around 110,000 clones, less than 80% of them seen just once. CDR1 is GTSNPN, CDR2 SVGIG, per germline (reference sequence). The CDR3 is 13 residues long. With 2 bases removed from V and 3 bases from J, the gap between germline ends came to 11 bases.

Sequencing used peripheral blood. The clonotype was recovered from an older man with COVID-19, enrolled during active disease. The V gene is TRBV30, the J gene TRBJ2-7, with a possible D match to TRBD1 (5 bases). CDR3 coding DNA: TGTGCCTGGAGTAGCAGGGTAATCTACGAGCAGTACTTC. It specifies CAWSSRVIYEQYF.